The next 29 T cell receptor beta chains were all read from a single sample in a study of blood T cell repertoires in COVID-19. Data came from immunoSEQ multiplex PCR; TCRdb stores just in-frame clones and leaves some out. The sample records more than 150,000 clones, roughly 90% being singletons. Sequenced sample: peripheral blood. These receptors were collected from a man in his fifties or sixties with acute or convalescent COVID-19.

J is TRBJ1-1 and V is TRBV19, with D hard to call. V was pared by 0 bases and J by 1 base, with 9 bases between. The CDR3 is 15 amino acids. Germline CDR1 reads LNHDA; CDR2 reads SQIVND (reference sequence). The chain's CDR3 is CASSIDAAGNTEAFF. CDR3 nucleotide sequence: TGTGCCAGTAGTATAGACGCGGCGGGGAACACTGAAGCTTTCTTT.

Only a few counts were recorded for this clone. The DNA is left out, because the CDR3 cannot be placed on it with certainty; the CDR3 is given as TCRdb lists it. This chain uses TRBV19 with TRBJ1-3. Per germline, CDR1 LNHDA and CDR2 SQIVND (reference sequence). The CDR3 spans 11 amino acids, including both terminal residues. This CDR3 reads CASTSGNTIYF.

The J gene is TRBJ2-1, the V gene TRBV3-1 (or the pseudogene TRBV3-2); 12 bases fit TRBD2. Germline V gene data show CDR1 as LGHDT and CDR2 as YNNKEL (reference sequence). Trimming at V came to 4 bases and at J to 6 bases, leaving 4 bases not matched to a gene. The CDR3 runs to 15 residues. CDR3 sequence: CASSPLAGGGNEQFF. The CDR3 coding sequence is TGTGCCAGCAGCCCTCTAGCGGGGGGGGGCAATGAGCAGTTCTTC.

The CDR3 DNA is TGTGCCAGTAGTGGGAGGGAAAGCTCCTACGAGCAGTACTTC. It codes for CASSGRESSYEQYF. This rearrangement joins TRBV19 to TRBJ2-7; 7 positions match TRBD2. The CDR3 is made up of 14 amino acids. With 5 bases clipped from V and 0 bases from J, the junction kept 4 bases outside the gene matches. From germline, CDR1 is LNHDA and CDR2 SQIVND (reference sequence).

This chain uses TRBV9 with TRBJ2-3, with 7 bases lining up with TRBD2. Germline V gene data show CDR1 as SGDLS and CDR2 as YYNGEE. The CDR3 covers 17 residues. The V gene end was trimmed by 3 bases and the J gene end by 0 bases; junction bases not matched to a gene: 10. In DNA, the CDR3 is TGTGCCAGCAGCGCCCTCTCCGGGACTATCAGCACAGATACGCAGTATTTT. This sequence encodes CASSALSGTISTDTQYF. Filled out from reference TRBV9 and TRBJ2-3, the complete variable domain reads DSGVTQTPKHLITATGQRVTLRCSPRSGDLSVYWYQQSLDQGLQFLIQYYNGEERAKGNILERFSAQQFPDLHSELNLSSLELGDSALYFCASSALSGTISTDTQYFGPGTRLTVL.

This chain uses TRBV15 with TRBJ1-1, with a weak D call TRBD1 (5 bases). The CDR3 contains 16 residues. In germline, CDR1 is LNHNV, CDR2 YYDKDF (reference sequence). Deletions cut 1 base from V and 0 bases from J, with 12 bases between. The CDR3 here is CATSRGRGIVNTEAFF. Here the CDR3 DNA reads TGTGCCACCAGCAGAGGGCGGGGGATTGTGAACACTGAAGCTTTCTTT.

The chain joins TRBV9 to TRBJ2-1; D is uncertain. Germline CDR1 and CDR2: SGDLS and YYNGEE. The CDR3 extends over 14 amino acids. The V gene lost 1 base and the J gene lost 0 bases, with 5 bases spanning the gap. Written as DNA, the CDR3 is TGTGCCAGCAGCGTACTTTACTCCTACAATGAGCAGTTCTTC. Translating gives CASSVLYSYNEQFF.

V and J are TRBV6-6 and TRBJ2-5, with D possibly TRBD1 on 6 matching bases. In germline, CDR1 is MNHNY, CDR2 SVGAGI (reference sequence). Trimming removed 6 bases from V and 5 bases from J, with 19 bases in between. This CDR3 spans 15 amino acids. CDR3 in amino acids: CASRSRGTGRETQYF. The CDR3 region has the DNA TGTGCCAGCAGAAGCAGGGGAACCGGGCGGGAGACCCAGTACTTC.

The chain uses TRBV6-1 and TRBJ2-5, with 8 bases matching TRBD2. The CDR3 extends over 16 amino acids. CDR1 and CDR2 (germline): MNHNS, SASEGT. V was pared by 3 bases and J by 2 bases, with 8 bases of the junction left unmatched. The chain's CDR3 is CASSDLSTSAQETQYF. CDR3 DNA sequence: TGTGCCAGCAGTGACCTATCGACTAGCGCTCAAGAGACCCAGTACTTC.

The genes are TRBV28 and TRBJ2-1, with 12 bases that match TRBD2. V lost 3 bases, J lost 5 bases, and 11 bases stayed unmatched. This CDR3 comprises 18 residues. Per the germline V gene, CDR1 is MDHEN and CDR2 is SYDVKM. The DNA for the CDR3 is TGTGCCAGCAGTTTGTTGACTAGCGGGAGCCCCACAAACAATGAGCAGTTCTTC. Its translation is CASSLLTSGSPTNNEQFF.

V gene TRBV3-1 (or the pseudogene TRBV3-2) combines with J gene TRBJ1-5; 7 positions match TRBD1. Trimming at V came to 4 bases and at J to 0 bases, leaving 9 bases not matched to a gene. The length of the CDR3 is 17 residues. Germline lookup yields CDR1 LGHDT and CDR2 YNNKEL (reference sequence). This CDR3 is CASSPGPGGLSNQPQHF. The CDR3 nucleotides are TGTGCCAGCAGCCCCGGGCCAGGGGGACTTAGCAATCAGCCCCAGCATTTT.

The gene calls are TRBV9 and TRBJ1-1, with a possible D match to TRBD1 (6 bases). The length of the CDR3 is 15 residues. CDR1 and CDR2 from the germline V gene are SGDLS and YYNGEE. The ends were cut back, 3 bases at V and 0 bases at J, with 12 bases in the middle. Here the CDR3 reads CASSATGIMNTEAFF. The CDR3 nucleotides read TGTGCCAGCAGCGCAACAGGGATCATGAACACTGAAGCTTTCTTT.

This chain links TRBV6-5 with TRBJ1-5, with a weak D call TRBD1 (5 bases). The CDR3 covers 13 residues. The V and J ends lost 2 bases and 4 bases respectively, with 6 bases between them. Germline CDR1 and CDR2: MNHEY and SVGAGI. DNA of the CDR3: TGTGCCAGCAGTTACGGGGGGAATCAGCCCCAGCATTTT. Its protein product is CASSYGGNQPQHF.

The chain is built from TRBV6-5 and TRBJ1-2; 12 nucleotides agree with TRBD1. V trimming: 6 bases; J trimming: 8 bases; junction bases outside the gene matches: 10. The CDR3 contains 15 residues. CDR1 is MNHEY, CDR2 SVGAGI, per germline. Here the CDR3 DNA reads TGTGCCAGCAGATATGCGGGACAGGGGGCGCGGGGCTACACCTTC. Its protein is CASRYAGQGARGYTF.

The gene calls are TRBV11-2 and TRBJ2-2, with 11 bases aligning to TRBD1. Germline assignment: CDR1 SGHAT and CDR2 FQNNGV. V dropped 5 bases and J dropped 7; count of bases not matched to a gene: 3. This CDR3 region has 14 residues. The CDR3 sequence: CASSRTGGHGELFF. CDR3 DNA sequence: TGTGCCAGCAGCCGGACAGGGGGCCACGGGGAGCTGTTTTTT.

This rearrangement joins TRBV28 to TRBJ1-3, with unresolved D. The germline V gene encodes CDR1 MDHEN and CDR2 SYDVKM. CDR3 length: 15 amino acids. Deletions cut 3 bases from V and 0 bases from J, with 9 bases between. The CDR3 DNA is TGTGCCAGCAGTTTCCGAGAAGACTCTGGAAACACCATATATTTT. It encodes CASSFREDSGNTIYF.

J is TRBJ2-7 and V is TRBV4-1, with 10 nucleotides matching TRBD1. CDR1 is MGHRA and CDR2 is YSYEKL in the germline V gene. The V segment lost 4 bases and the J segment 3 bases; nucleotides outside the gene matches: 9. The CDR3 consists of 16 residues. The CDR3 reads CASSPLPGTGVYEQYF. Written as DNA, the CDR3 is TGCGCCAGCAGCCCCCTTCCCGGGACAGGGGTCTACGAGCAGTACTTC.

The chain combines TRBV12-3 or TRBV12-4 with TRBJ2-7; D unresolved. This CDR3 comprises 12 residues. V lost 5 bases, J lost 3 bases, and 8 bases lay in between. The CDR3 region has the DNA TGTGCCAGCAGTCAACCTAACTACGAGCAGTACTTC. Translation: CASSQPNYEQYF.

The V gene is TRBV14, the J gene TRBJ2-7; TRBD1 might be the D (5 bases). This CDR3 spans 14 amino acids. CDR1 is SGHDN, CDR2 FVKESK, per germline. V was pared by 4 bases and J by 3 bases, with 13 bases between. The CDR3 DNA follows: TGTGCCAGCAGCCCCTGGGGCGCGCGCTACGAGCAGTACTTC. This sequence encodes CASSPWGARYEQYF.

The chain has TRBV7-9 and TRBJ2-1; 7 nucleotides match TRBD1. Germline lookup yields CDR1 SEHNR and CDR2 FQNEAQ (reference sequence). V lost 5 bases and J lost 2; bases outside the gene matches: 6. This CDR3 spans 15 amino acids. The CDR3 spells CASSPRDSPYNEQFF. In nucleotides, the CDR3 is TGTGCCAGCAGCCCACGGGACAGCCCCTACAATGAGCAGTTCTTC.

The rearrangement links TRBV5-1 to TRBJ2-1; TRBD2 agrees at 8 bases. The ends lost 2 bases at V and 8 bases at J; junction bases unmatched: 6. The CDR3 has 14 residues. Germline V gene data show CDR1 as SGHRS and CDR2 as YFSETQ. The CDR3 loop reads CASSFGTRGDEQFF. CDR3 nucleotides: TGCGCCAGCAGCTTTGGGACTAGAGGCGATGAGCAGTTCTTC.

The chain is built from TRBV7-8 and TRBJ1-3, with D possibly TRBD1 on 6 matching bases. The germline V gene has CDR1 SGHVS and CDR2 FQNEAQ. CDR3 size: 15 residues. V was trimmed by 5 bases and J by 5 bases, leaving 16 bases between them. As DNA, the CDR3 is TGTGCCAGCAGCCAGACACAGGGAACCAGAAACACCATATATTTT. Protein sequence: CASSQTQGTRNTIYF.

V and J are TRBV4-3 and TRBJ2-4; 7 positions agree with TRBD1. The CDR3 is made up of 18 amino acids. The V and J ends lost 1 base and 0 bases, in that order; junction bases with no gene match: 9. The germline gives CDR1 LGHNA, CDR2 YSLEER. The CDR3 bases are TGCGCCAGCAGCCAAGGGACAGGCTCTACCCTAGCCAAAAACATTCAGTACTTC. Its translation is CASSQGTGSTLAKNIQYF.

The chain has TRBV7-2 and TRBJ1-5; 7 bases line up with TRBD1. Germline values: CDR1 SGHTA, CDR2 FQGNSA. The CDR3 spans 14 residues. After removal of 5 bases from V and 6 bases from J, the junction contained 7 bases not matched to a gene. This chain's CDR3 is CASSPYRGSQPQHF. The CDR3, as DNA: TGTGCCAGCAGCCCGTACAGGGGAAGTCAGCCCCAGCATTTT.

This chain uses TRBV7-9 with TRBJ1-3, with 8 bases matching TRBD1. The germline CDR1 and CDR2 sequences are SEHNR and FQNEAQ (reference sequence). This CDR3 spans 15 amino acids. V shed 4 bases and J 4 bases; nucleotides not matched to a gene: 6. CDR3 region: CASSSQGASGNTIYF. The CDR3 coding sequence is TGTGCCAGCAGCTCTCAGGGGGCTTCCGGAAACACCATATATTTT.

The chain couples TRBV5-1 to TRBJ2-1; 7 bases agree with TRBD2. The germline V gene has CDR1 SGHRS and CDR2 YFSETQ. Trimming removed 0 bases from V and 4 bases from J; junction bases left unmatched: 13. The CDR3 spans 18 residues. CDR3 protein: CASSLGYTGTTPYNEQFF. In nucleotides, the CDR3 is TGCGCCAGCAGCTTGGGCTATACCGGGACTACCCCATACAATGAGCAGTTCTTC.

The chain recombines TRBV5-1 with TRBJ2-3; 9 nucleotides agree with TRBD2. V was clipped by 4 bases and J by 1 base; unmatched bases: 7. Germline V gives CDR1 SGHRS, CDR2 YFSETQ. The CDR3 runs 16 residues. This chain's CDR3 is CASSLGTSQGTDTQYF. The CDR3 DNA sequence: TGCGCCAGCAGCCTGGGGACTAGCCAGGGCACAGATACGCAGTATTTT. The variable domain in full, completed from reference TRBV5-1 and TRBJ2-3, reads KAGVTQTPRYLIKTRGQQVTLSCSPISGHRSVSWYQQTPGQGLQFLFEYFSETQRNKGNFPGRFSGRQFSNSRSEMNVSTLELGDSALYLCASSLGTSQGTDTQYFGPGTRLTVL.

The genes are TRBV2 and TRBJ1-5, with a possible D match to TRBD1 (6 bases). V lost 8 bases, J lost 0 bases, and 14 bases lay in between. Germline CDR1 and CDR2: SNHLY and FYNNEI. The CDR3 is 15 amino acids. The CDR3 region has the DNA TGTGCCAGCCGACCCGGACAGAGTAGCAATCAGCCCCAGCATTTT. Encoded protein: CASRPGQSSNQPQHF.

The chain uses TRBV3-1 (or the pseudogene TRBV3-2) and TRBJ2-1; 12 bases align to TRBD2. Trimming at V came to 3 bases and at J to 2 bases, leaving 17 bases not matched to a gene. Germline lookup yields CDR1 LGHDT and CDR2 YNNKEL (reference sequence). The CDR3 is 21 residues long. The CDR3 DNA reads TGTGCCAGCAGCCAGGGAAAAAAGGGACTAGCGGGCCCGCGGCCCTACAATGAGCAGTTCTTC. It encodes CASSQGKKGLAGPRPYNEQFF.